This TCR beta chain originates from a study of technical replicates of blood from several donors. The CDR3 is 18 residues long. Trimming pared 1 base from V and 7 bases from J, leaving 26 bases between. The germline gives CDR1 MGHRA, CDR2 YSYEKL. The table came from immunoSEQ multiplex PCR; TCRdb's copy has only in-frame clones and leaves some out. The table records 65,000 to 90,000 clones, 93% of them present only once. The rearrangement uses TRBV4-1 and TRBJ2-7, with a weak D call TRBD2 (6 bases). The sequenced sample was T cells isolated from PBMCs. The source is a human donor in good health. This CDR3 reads CASSQVIGAPAASEEQYF. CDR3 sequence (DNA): TGCGCCAGCAGCCAAGTAATTGGCGCGCCGGCGGCTAGCGAGGAGCAGTACTTC.